This T cell receptor beta chain was observed in a study of post-analysis software for immune sequencing data. Study information: There were relapsing-remitting, secondary progressive and progressive-relapsing multiple sclerosis among the disease courses included. Study observations and caveats: Elevated frequency relative to controls characterized four or five TRBV segments in patients, TRBV5-6, TRBV5-1 and TRBV20-1 among them. Controls showed significantly higher normalized Chao1 diversity than did multiple sclerosis patients. Strong co-clustering by F measure was evident for samples that had been prepared in the same batch.

A note on this clonotype: Its antigen remains unknown.

TCR beta cDNA libraries included unique molecular identifiers. T cells, about 0.95 to 11 million of them, yielded 500,000 to 600,000 cDNA molecules. MiXCR, run by TCRdb on the PCR reads, gives a single entry per CDR3 protein. The sample lists roughly 700,000 distinct CDR3 sequences, roughly 29% occurring once. CDR3 length: 14 residues. Deletions cut 0 bases from V and 4 bases from J, with 8 bases between. The germline CDR1 and CDR2 sequences are SGHKS and YYEKEE (reference sequence). Source material: blood. The TCR sequence derives from a girl under 18 with multiple sclerosis. The chain combines TRBV5-5 with TRBJ1-5, with a tentative D call TRBD1 (5 bases). This CDR3 reads CASSLGTWNQPQHF. The CDR3 DNA follows: TGTGCCAGCAGCTTGGGGACATGGAATCAGCCCCAGCATTTT.